One and the same sample provided the 32 T cell receptor beta chains below, sequenced in a study of cytomegalovirus exposure and HLA in healthy donors (dated by TCRdb to about 2017). Library prep was done by the immunoSEQ multiplex PCR assay. For the multiplex PCR, a mixture combining 60 forward primers for TCR Vbeta segments and 13 reverse primers for TCR Jbeta segments was used. TCRdb carries this immuneACCESS record with in-frame sequences only. Its versions omit some clonotypes, under half of them owing to an unresolved V gene in the studies checked, with the rest unexplained. Recorded for this sample are about 150,000 clones; around 72% of them occurred a single time. The ten largest account for approximately 4% of the sample. Sequenced sample: PBMCs. Every receptor here comes from a man between 45 and 60 years old in good health and CMV-seropositive.

This sequence joins TRBV19 and TRBJ2-5; 13 positions match TRBD2. The CDR3 consists of 15 residues. Germline V gives CDR1 LNHDA, CDR2 SQIVND (reference sequence). V lost 7 bases to trimming and J lost 5 bases; unmatched junction nucleotides: 7. In DNA, the CDR3 is TGTGCCAGTACGGGGACTAGCGGGGTTCGGGAGACCCAGTACTTC. Translation gives CASTGTSGVRETQYF.

The V and J genes are TRBV6-5 and TRBJ2-5; D not resolved. The germline gives CDR1 MNHEY, CDR2 SVGAGI. V was trimmed by 0 bases and J by 1 base, leaving 9 bases between them. The CDR3 has 15 residues. In nucleotides, the CDR3 is TGTGCCAGCAGTTACTCGACGGCAGGCCAAGAGACCCAGTACTTC. It yields the protein CASSYSTAGQETQYF.

The chain is built from TRBV15 and TRBJ2-3; D is perhaps TRBD2 (6 bases). V lost 0 bases and J lost 3, with 16 bases in between. This CDR3 contains 17 residues. CDR1 is LNHNV, CDR2 YYDKDF, per germline (reference sequence). In nucleotides, the CDR3 is TGTGCCACCAGCAGAGAAGGACTAACACTCCCTACAGATACGCAGTATTTT. It specifies CATSREGLTLPTDTQYF.

The chain joins TRBV27 to TRBJ1-5, with 8 positions matching TRBD1. CDR1 MNHEY and CDR2 SMNVEV come from the germline V gene (reference sequence). This CDR3 has 13 amino acids. V lost 6 bases and J lost 11; bases outside the gene matches: 9. The CDR3 spells CASSLDRGLAQHF. In DNA, the CDR3 is TGTGCCAGCAGCCTAGACAGGGGCTTGGCCCAGCATTTT.

The chain uses TRBV10-3 and TRBJ2-1; D is unresolved. From germline, CDR1 is ENHRY and CDR2 SYGVKD. V was trimmed by 0 bases and J by 0 bases, leaving 9 bases between them. The CDR3 runs 16 residues. The CDR3 nucleotides read TGTGCCATCAGTGAGTCCAAGCGAAGCTCCTACAATGAGCAGTTCTTC. Amino acid sequence: CAISESKRSSYNEQFF.

The chain joins TRBV4-2 to TRBJ2-5; unclear D gene. The DNA end is a closer match to TRBJ2-7, so the J assignment may be wrong. The CDR3 consists of 14 residues. Germline assignment: CDR1 LGHNA and CDR2 YNFKEQ. The CDR3 spells CASSQDRSFYEQYF. Here the CDR3 DNA reads TGTGCCAGCAGCCAAGATCGGAGTTTCTACGAGCAGTACTTC.

The rearrangement links TRBV19 to TRBJ1-5; D is possibly TRBD1 (5 bases). Per germline, CDR1 LNHDA and CDR2 SQIVND (reference sequence). The CDR3 runs to 16 residues. Between the trimmed V and J ends, which lost 4 bases and 2 bases, there was a span of 15 bases. The CDR3 DNA is TGTGCCAGTAGTACCCCCAGCAGGGCTGGCAATCAGCCCCAGCATTTT. As protein: CASSTPSRAGNQPQHF.

The chain is built from TRBV2 and TRBJ2-2; D is undetermined. The V gene's germline CDR1 is SNHLY and CDR2 FYNNEI. V shed 4 bases and J shed 2 bases, with 8 bases lying between them. The CDR3 is 14 amino acids. DNA for the CDR3: TGTGCCAGCAGTGTGGAACTAAACACCGGGGAGCTGTTTTTT. Amino acid sequence: CASSVELNTGELFF.

The chain employs TRBV7-9 and TRBJ1-1, with D perhaps TRBD1 (5 bases). The CDR3 sequence is 14 residues long. Deletions cut 3 bases from V and 2 bases from J, with 10 bases between. Germline V gene lookup returns CDR1 SEHNR and CDR2 FQNEAQ (reference sequence). CDR3 amino acids: CASSFQGGNTEAFF. The CDR3 nucleotides read TGTGCCAGCAGCTTTCAGGGAGGTAACACTGAAGCTTTCTTT.

This chain connects TRBV6-1 to TRBJ2-5; 9 bases are a match to TRBD2. CDR1 is MNHNS, CDR2 SASEGT, per germline. The length of the CDR3 is 15 residues. J gave up 1 base and V 3 bases, and 3 bases lay outside the gene matches. CDR3: CASSDERGVQETQYF. The CDR3 nucleotides read TGTGCCAGCAGTGATGAGCGGGGGGTCCAAGAGACCCAGTACTTC.

This CDR3 reads CSVGTSGGIQYF. The CDR3 nucleotides are TGCAGCGTGGGGACTAGCGGGGGGATCCAGTACTTC. This sequence joins TRBV29-1 and TRBJ2-5; 15 nucleotides match TRBD2. Germline CDR1 reads SQVTM; CDR2 reads ANQGSEA. The V gene end was trimmed by 6 bases and the J gene end by 10 bases; junction bases not matched to a gene: 3. This CDR3 region has 12 residues.

The chain links TRBV10-3 to TRBJ2-2; D unresolved. CDR3 length: 13 residues. Trimming shortened V by 10 bases and J by 4 bases, and 13 bases separated the two germline ends. Per the germline V gene, CDR1 is ENHRY and CDR2 is SYGVKD. CDR3: CASGDLFTGELFF. In DNA, the CDR3 is TGTGCCAGCGGCGACCTTTTCACCGGGGAGCTGTTTTTT.

This clone came up a few times. This chain links TRBV9 with TRBJ1-1, with 7 bases fitting TRBD1. CDR1 SGDLS and CDR2 YYNGEE come from the germline V gene. V lost 4 bases, J lost 3 bases, and 9 bases stayed unmatched. This CDR3 is 15 amino acids long. The CDR3 sequence is CASSPRGQVDTEAFF. CDR3 nucleotides: TGTGCCAGCAGCCCGCGCGGACAGGTCGACACTGAAGCTTTCTTT.

In its sample, this clone was seen once. The gene calls are TRBV2 and TRBJ1-1; TRBD1 agrees at 7 bases. Germline assignment: CDR1 SNHLY and CDR2 FYNNEI. The trim removed 5 bases at V and 4 bases at J, leaving 10 bases unmatched. The CDR3 has 15 amino acids. The CDR3 sequence is CASSPQQGSTTEAFF. The CDR3 coding sequence is TGTGCCAGCAGTCCCCAACAGGGGAGTACCACTGAAGCTTTCTTT. Drawing the rest from reference TRBV2 and TRBJ1-1, the complete variable domain is EPEVTQTPSHQVTQMGQEVILRCVPISNHLYFYWYRQILGQKVEFLVSFYNNEISEKSEIFDDQFSVERPDGSNFTLKIRSTKLEDSAMYFCASSPQQGSTTEAFFGQGTRLTVV.

This clone was seen just once. This chain joins TRBV9 and TRBJ2-1; D is ambiguous. The germline gives CDR1 SGDLS, CDR2 YYNGEE. The V end was cut by 1 base, the J end by 2 bases, with 4 bases between. The CDR3 consists of 13 residues. CDR3 nucleotides: TGTGCCAGCAGCGTACCTCCCTACAATGAGCAGTTCTTC. Translating it yields CASSVPPYNEQFF.

The CDR3 DNA reads TGCGCCAGCAGCCCTTCCGACAGACCCTCTGGAAACACCATATATTTT. Residues: CASSPSDRPSGNTIYF. The J gene is TRBJ1-3, the V gene TRBV4-1, with D possibly matching TRBD1 (5 bases). The CDR3 runs to 16 residues. Deletions cut 4 bases from V and 0 bases from J, with 13 bases between. The V gene's germline CDR1 is MGHRA and CDR2 YSYEKL.

This clone was counted a few times. CDR3 nucleotide sequence: TGCGCCAGCAGCCAAGCCCCGGGACAGGGAGCCTACGAGCAGTACTTC. Translation: CASSQAPGQGAYEQYF. The J gene is TRBJ2-7, the V gene TRBV5-1; 9 bases align to TRBD1. Unmatched junction bases numbered 10, after V lost 4 bases and J lost 2 bases. Germline values: CDR1 SGHRS, CDR2 YFSETQ. The CDR3 has 16 residues.

The chain uses TRBV28 and TRBJ1-2; D is unclear. The CDR3 loop spans 11 amino acids. Trimming stripped 7 bases from V and 6 bases from J, with 9 bases between. The germline CDR1 and CDR2 sequences are MDHEN and SYDVKM. In nucleotides, the CDR3 is TGTGCCAGCACTTATACGGATGGCTACACCTTC. Its translation: CASTYTDGYTF.

The rearrangement links TRBV2 to TRBJ1-5, with D unresolved. CDR1 and CDR2 from the germline V gene are SNHLY and FYNNEI. V dropped 3 bases and J dropped 5 bases, with 11 bases sitting between them. The CDR3 sequence is 14 residues long. CDR3 nucleotides: TGTGCCAGCAGTGATACGAGGGCGGATCAGCCCCAGCATTTT. Translated, it gives CASSDTRADQPQHF.

The chain combines TRBV18 with TRBJ1-6; a weak D match, TRBD1 (6 bases). The CDR3 loop spans 18 amino acids. Trimming removed 6 bases from V and 0 bases from J, with 18 bases in between. Germline assignment: CDR1 KGHSH and CDR2 LQKENI. CDR3 sequence reads: CASSPWDTMSSYNSPLHF. CDR3 nucleotide sequence: TGTGCCAGCTCGCCGTGGGACACCATGAGCTCCTATAATTCACCCCTCCACTTT. The variable domain in full, with the rest retrieved from reference TRBV18 and TRBJ1-6, is NAGVMQNPRHLVRRRGQEARLRCSPMKGHSHVYWYRQLPEEGLKFMVYLQKENIIDESGMPKERFSAEFPKEGPSILRIQQVVRGDSAAYFCASSPWDTMSSYNSPLHFGNGTRLTVT.

In its sample, this clone was seen a few times. The V gene is TRBV5-5, the J gene TRBJ1-1, with 9 bases fitting TRBD1. CDR3 length equals 14 residues. Germline V CDR1 and CDR2: SGHKS, YYEKEE (reference sequence). After removal of 4 bases from V and 5 bases from J, the junction contained 6 bases not matched to a gene. Here the CDR3 DNA reads TGTGCCAGCAGCCGAGGGACAGGGAAAACTGAAGCTTTCTTT. Amino acids: CASSRGTGKTEAFF. Using reference TRBV5-5 and TRBJ1-1 for the parts outside the CDR3, the full variable domain is DAGVTQSPTHLIKTRGQQVTLRCSPISGHKSVSWYQQVLGQGPQFIFQYYEKEERGRGNFPDRFSARQFPNYSSELNVNALLLGDSALYLCASSRGTGKTEAFFGQGTRLTVV.

In this sample, this clone turned up a few times. The V and J genes are TRBV19 and TRBJ1-5; TRBD1 is a possible D gene (6 bases). The CDR3 loop spans 13 amino acids. Germline CDR1 and CDR2: LNHDA and SQIVND (reference sequence). The V gene lost 7 bases and the J gene lost 6 bases, with 13 bases spanning the gap. Here the CDR3 DNA reads TGTGCCAGTACCGACAGGCCGTCTCAGCCCCAGCATTTT. Amino acid sequence: CASTDRPSQPQHF.

The V and J genes are TRBV6-1 and TRBJ2-1; perhaps TRBD2 as D (6 bases). The ends were cut back, 7 bases at V and 0 bases at J, with 10 bases in the middle. Per the germline V gene, CDR1 is MNHNS and CDR2 is SASEGT. This CDR3 spans 14 amino acids. The CDR3 DNA sequence: TGTGCCAGCATCGCGGGGCGCTCCTACAATGAGCAGTTCTTC. Its protein product is CASIAGRSYNEQFF.

This clone came up once. The rearrangement joins TRBV5-4 to TRBJ1-5, with D hard to call. Germline CDR1 reads SGHNT; CDR2 reads YYREEE (reference sequence). This CDR3 has 12 amino acids. V lost 2 bases and J 5 bases, leaving 5 bases between the germline ends. CDR3 residues: CASSFLDQPQHF. The CDR3 DNA follows: TGTGCCAGCAGCTTCCTTGATCAGCCCCAGCATTTT. Variable domain in full (rest from reference TRBV5-4 and TRBJ1-5): ETGVTQSPTHLIKTRGQQVTLRCSSQSGHNTVSWYQQALGQGPQFIFQYYREEENGRGNFPPRFSGLQFPNYSSELNVNALELDDSALYLCASSFLDQPQHFGDGTRLSIL.

Only one count was recorded for this clone. The J gene is TRBJ2-1, the V gene TRBV5-1; D is unclear. Trimming removed 2 bases from V and 0 bases from J, with 12 bases in between. The germline gives CDR1 SGHRS, CDR2 YFSETQ. This CDR3 contains 16 residues. CDR3 region: CASSFSPTPSYNEQFF. The CDR3 DNA is TGCGCCAGCAGCTTCTCACCGACTCCCTCCTACAATGAGCAGTTCTTC.

The chain carries TRBV19 and TRBJ1-1; D is possibly TRBD1 (6 bases). The CDR3 is made up of 14 amino acids. The ends were cut back, 5 bases at V and 1 base at J, with 11 bases in the middle. The V gene's germline CDR1 is LNHDA and CDR2 SQIVND (reference sequence). The CDR3 loop is CASSPLGGNTEAFF. As DNA, the CDR3 is TGTGCCAGTAGTCCCTTAGGGGGGAACACTGAAGCTTTCTTT.

The chain links TRBV11-2 to TRBJ1-6; perhaps TRBD1 as D (5 bases). Looked up from germline, CDR1 is SGHAT and CDR2 is FQNNGV. The V end was cut by 2 bases, the J end by 0 bases, with 8 bases between. The CDR3 extends over 16 amino acids. CDR3 protein: CASSLNTGSYNSPLHF. CDR3 DNA: TGTGCCAGCAGCTTAAATACAGGCTCCTATAATTCACCCCTCCACTTT.

This clone has a handful of counts. The chain joins TRBV7-3 to TRBJ2-1, with 9 bases matching TRBD2. CDR3 size: 16 residues. Germline trimming cut 0 bases from V and 6 bases from J; bases unmatched to any gene: 6. Germline values: CDR1 SGHTA, CDR2 FQGTGA. CDR3 sequence: CASSLTPLAGSNEQFF. In DNA form, the CDR3 reads TGTGCCAGCAGCTTAACCCCACTAGCGGGTTCCAATGAGCAGTTCTTC.

The V call is TRBV7-9, the J call TRBJ2-7, with D uncertain. Per the germline V gene, CDR1 is SEHNR and CDR2 is FQNEAQ (reference sequence). The CDR3 totals 11 residues. V was clipped by 3 bases and J by 4 bases, with 4 bases between them. The CDR3: CASSFQYEQYF. CDR3 DNA: TGTGCCAGCAGCTTTCAATACGAGCAGTACTTC.

The rearrangement joins TRBV7-9 to TRBJ1-4; maybe TRBD1 (5 bases). Trimming cost V 11 bases and J 5 bases, with 15 bases left between them. Germline CDR1 SEHNR, CDR2 FQNEAQ (reference sequence). The CDR3 runs 13 residues. The CDR3 region is CASQGAGNEKLFF. CDR3 DNA: TGTGCCTCCCAAGGGGCCGGGAATGAAAAACTGTTTTTT.

The chain uses TRBV5-4 and TRBJ1-2; D is perhaps TRBD1 (6 bases). The CDR3 length is 13 residues. CDR1 SGHNT and CDR2 YYREEE come from the germline V gene (reference sequence). Trimming pared 0 bases from V and 7 bases from J, leaving 10 bases between. CDR3 region: CASSLGAGAGYTF. DNA for the CDR3: TGTGCCAGCAGCTTGGGGGCAGGGGCTGGCTACACCTTC.

The table lists this clone with a few counts. V gene TRBV7-8 combines with J gene TRBJ2-6, with 9 nucleotides matching TRBD1. Germline loops: CDR1 SGHVS, CDR2 FQNEAQ. With 5 bases clipped from V and 4 bases from J, the junction kept 9 bases outside the gene matches. This CDR3 spans 17 amino acids. CDR3 sequence: CASSPRDRVTGANVLTF. Here the CDR3 DNA reads TGTGCCAGCAGCCCCCGGGACAGGGTAACCGGGGCCAACGTCCTGACTTTC. Full variable domain (rest looked up from reference TRBV7-8 and TRBJ2-6): GAGVSQSPRYKVAKRGQDVALRCDPISGHVSLFWYQQALGQGPEFLTYFQNEAQLDKSGLPSDRFFAERPEGSVSTLKIQRTQQEDSAVYLCASSPRDRVTGANVLTFGAGSRLTVL.